Listed here are 28 T cell receptor beta chains from one sample, sequenced in a study of blood T cell repertoires in COVID-19. Some clones are missing from TCRdb's copy, which holds only in-frame ones; the method was immunoSEQ multiplex PCR. In the table there are around 250,000 clones, 86% of which are singletons. The specimen sequenced was peripheral blood. The receptors stem from a man aged 35 to 55 with active or convalescent COVID-19.

This clone has just one count. This sequence joins TRBV28 and TRBJ1-6, with a tentative D call TRBD1 (5 bases). CDR3 length: 15 residues. The germline V gene has CDR1 MDHEN and CDR2 SYDVKM. Trimming shortened V by 2 bases and J by 8 bases, and 13 bases separated the two germline ends. CDR3 in amino acids: CASSLTGGVDSPLHF. The CDR3 bases are TGTGCCAGCAGTTTAACCGGGGGTGTGGATTCACCCCTCCACTTT. Supplemented by reference TRBV28 and TRBJ1-6, the full variable domain reads DVKVTQSSRYLVKRTGEKVFLECVQDMDHENMFWYRQDPGLGLRLIYFSYDVKMKEKGDIPEGYSVSREKKERFSLILESASTNQTSMYLCASSLTGGVDSPLHFGNGTRLTVT.

The V call is TRBV11-2, the J call TRBJ2-2; 10 nucleotides agree with TRBD1. V gave up 3 bases and J gave up 0 bases; unmatched junction bases: 7. Looked up from germline, CDR1 is SGHAT and CDR2 is FQNNGV. The CDR3 has 18 amino acids. CDR3 nucleotide sequence: TGTGCCAGCAGCTTGGGGACAGGGGCGTTCGCGAACACCGGGGAGCTGTTTTTT. It translates to CASSLGTGAFANTGELFF.

The chain uses TRBV19 and TRBJ1-5; tentative D call: TRBD1 (6 bases). The CDR3 has 16 amino acids. Trimming pared 5 bases from V and 6 bases from J, leaving 20 bases between. Germline lookup yields CDR1 LNHDA and CDR2 SQIVND (reference sequence). CDR3 sequence: CASSVSLGGIGQPQHF. CDR3 sequence (DNA): TGTGCCAGTAGTGTAAGTCTAGGGGGAATCGGTCAGCCCCAGCATTTT.

In DNA form, the CDR3 reads TGTGCCAGCAGCGTAGGGATAGGGGGAATTTCGGGGTTGCCCTACAATGAGCAGTTCTTC. Amino acids: CASSVGIGGISGLPYNEQFF. The chain has TRBV9 and TRBJ2-1, with D possibly TRBD1 on 6 matching bases. Germline loops: CDR1 SGDLS, CDR2 YYNGEE. The CDR3 loop spans 20 amino acids. Trimming removed 0 bases from V and 2 bases from J, with 24 bases in between.

The V call is TRBV7-9, the J call TRBJ2-7; D is unclear. The germline V gene encodes CDR1 SEHNR and CDR2 FQNEAQ (reference sequence). The CDR3 runs to 13 residues. V was shortened by 4 bases and J by 2 bases, with 9 bases between the two germline ends. In DNA form, the CDR3 reads TGTGCCAGCAGCTCCGGTCTTCCCTACGAGCAGTACTTC. It translates to CASSSGLPYEQYF.

The V and J genes are TRBV18 and TRBJ2-5, with 8 bases identical to TRBD1. The V gene's germline CDR1 is KGHSH and CDR2 LQKENI. The CDR3 spans 13 residues. Trimming cost V 6 bases and J 4 bases; bases outside gene matches: 4. The CDR3: CASSIDRGETQYF. The DNA of the CDR3 is TGTGCCAGCTCGATAGACAGGGGAGAGACCCAGTACTTC.

This chain uses TRBV11-2 with TRBJ2-3; 8 bases are a match to TRBD1. CDR3 size: 19 residues. Germline CDR1 SGHAT, CDR2 FQNNGV. The V and J ends lost 5 bases and 2 bases, in that order; junction bases with no gene match: 18. The CDR3 nucleotides are TGTGCCAGCAGCCGAACGGGGACAGGATCCACGGCGACCACAGATACGCAGTATTTT. Translated: CASSRTGTGSTATTDTQYF. Full variable domain (rest looked up from reference TRBV11-2 and TRBJ2-3): EAGVAQSPRYKIIEKRQSVAFWCNPISGHATLYWYQQILGQGPKLLIQFQNNGVVDDSQLPKDRFSAERLKGVDSTLKIQPAKLEDSAVYLCASSRTGTGSTATTDTQYFGPGTRLTVL.

The CDR3 region has the DNA TGTGCCAGCAGTTCACGGGGGGTGGGACAGCCCCAGCATTTT. Its protein is CASSSRGVGQPQHF. The V and J genes are TRBV28 and TRBJ1-5, with a weak D call TRBD1 (5 bases). Germline V gives CDR1 MDHEN, CDR2 SYDVKM. V was cut by 4 bases and J by 7 bases, with 14 bases left in between. This CDR3 has 14 amino acids.

This rearrangement joins TRBV28 to TRBJ1-2, with D hard to call. The ends were cut back, 3 bases at V and 8 bases at J, with 13 bases in the middle. Germline lookup yields CDR1 MDHEN and CDR2 SYDVKM. The CDR3 runs 13 residues. Here the CDR3 DNA reads TGTGCCAGCAGTTTCGGAGCCTTAAGGGGCTACACCTTC. It yields the protein CASSFGALRGYTF.

J is TRBJ1-2 and V is TRBV30, with TRBD1 as a possible D gene (5 bases). V dropped 0 bases and J dropped 8 bases, with 16 bases sitting between them. Per the germline V gene, CDR1 is GTSNPN and CDR2 is SVGIG (reference sequence). This CDR3 is 14 amino acids long. The CDR3 nucleotides read TGTGCCTGGAGTGTAAATCAGGGCATGGGGGGCTACACCTTC. The encoded protein is CAWSVNQGMGGYTF.

This rearrangement joins TRBV27 to TRBJ2-5; 8 positions match TRBD2. This CDR3 is 17 amino acids long. Germline V gives CDR1 MNHEY, CDR2 SMNVEV (reference sequence). The V gene end was trimmed by 10 bases and the J gene end by 0 bases; junction bases not matched to a gene: 16. CDR3 protein: CATSRGRLGPHQETQYF. As DNA, the CDR3 is TGTGCCACCTCGCGCGGGAGGCTTGGCCCCCACCAAGAGACCCAGTACTTC.

This chain uses TRBV7-9 with TRBJ1-6, with 9 bases fitting TRBD1. The CDR3 consists of 17 residues. From germline, CDR1 is SEHNR and CDR2 FQNEAQ (reference sequence). V lost 6 bases to trimming and J lost 9 bases; unmatched junction nucleotides: 15. The CDR3 nucleotides are TGTGCCAGCAGTTCGATCCGCGGCGGGACAGGGTTTTCACCCCTCCACTTT. Its translation is CASSSIRGGTGFSPLHF.

J is TRBJ2-3 and V is TRBV7-3, with 11 bases fitting TRBD2. Germline CDR1 SGHTA, CDR2 FQGTGA. Trimming took 4 bases from V and 5 from J; bases not matched to a gene: 5. The CDR3 is 15 amino acids. CDR3 nucleotides: TGTGCCAGCAGCTCAACTAGCGGGAGTGGAGATACGCAGTATTTT. Translated, it gives CASSSTSGSGDTQYF.

This chain links TRBV7-9 with TRBJ1-6, with D possibly matching TRBD1 (5 bases). Germline V gene data show CDR1 as SEHNR and CDR2 as FQNEAQ (reference sequence). With 1 base removed from V and 7 bases from J, the gap between germline ends came to 5 bases. The CDR3 spans 13 residues. The CDR3 sequence: CASSLEGNSPLHF. CDR3 bases: TGTGCCAGCAGCTTAGAGGGGAATTCACCCCTCCACTTT.

This chain uses TRBV28 with TRBJ1-3, with 7 bases identical to TRBD1. CDR3 length: 14 residues. J was trimmed by 6 bases and V by 6 bases; bases with no gene match: 8. The germline V gene has CDR1 MDHEN and CDR2 SYDVKM. This CDR3 reads CASSETGLENTIYF. CDR3 coding DNA: TGTGCCAGCAGCGAGACAGGGTTAGAAAACACCATATATTTT.

This clone was found once. The gene calls are TRBV27 and TRBJ1-2; TRBD1 matches at 10 bases. Germline values: CDR1 MNHEY, CDR2 SMNVEV (reference sequence). V was clipped by 4 bases and J by 4 bases; unmatched bases: 15. This CDR3 has 18 residues. CDR3 DNA: TGTGCCAGCAGTTCCCGTCCCGGGACAGGGGCGGAGGGCTATGGCTACACCTTC. This codes for CASSSRPGTGAEGYGYTF.

The table lists this clone with a count of one. The V gene is TRBV11-3, the J gene TRBJ2-1, with a possible D match to TRBD2 (5 bases). Germline values: CDR1 SGHNT, CDR2 YENEEA. Trimming pared 5 bases from V and 2 bases from J, leaving 10 bases between. This CDR3 region has 14 residues. The DNA of the CDR3 is TGTGCCAGCAGCATACTAGAGGCCTACAATGAGCAGTTCTTC. This encodes CASSILEAYNEQFF.

The V call is TRBV12-3 or TRBV12-4, the J call TRBJ2-7; no firm D call. The ends were cut back, 2 bases at V and 0 bases at J, with 5 bases in the middle. This CDR3 is built from 13 residues. CDR3: CASSLIRSYEQYF. In DNA form, the CDR3 reads TGTGCCAGCAGTTTAATTCGCTCCTACGAGCAGTACTTC.

The gene calls are TRBV5-1 and TRBJ2-4, with TRBD2 as a possible D gene (5 bases). V was cut by 7 bases and J by 0 bases, with 14 bases left in between. The V gene's germline CDR1 is SGHRS and CDR2 YFSETQ. This CDR3 has 15 residues. CDR3 bases: TGCGCCAGCCGGGGTGAGCCTTTAGCCAAAAACATTCAGTACTTC. Amino acid sequence: CASRGEPLAKNIQYF.

The genes are TRBV6-6 and TRBJ2-7; 12 bases line up with TRBD2. Germline loops: CDR1 MNHNY, CDR2 SVGAGI (reference sequence). The CDR3 extends over 14 amino acids. Trimming took 6 bases from V and 3 from J; bases not matched to a gene: 3. Here the CDR3 DNA reads TGTGCCAGCAGCCCACTAGCGGGGGGCTACGAGCAGTACTTC. It translates to CASSPLAGGYEQYF.

This sequence joins TRBV29-1 and TRBJ2-4; 7 bases are a match to TRBD1. Germline V gene lookup returns CDR1 SQVTM and CDR2 ANQGSEA. Unmatched junction bases numbered 5, after V lost 3 bases and J lost 9 bases. The CDR3 runs to 12 residues. CDR3 residues: CSVEYRGGIQYF. CDR3 DNA sequence: TGCAGCGTTGAGTACAGGGGTGGCATTCAGTACTTC.

This chain joins TRBV30 and TRBJ1-5; TRBD1 is a possible D gene (6 bases). Looked up from germline, CDR1 is GTSNPN and CDR2 is SVGIG (reference sequence). V was clipped by 3 bases and J by 0 bases, with 12 bases between them. The length of the CDR3 is 15 residues. Here the CDR3 reads CAWSGGGASNQPQHF. DNA for the CDR3: TGTGCCTGGAGCGGAGGGGGGGCTAGCAATCAGCCCCAGCATTTT.

A few counts support this clone. The gene calls are TRBV7-8 and TRBJ2-1; 10 nucleotides agree with TRBD2. The CDR3 length is 14 residues. The V segment lost 5 bases and the J segment 7 bases; nucleotides outside the gene matches: 5. The germline gives CDR1 SGHVS, CDR2 FQNEAQ. The CDR3 sequence: CASSRSGRRNEQFF. The CDR3, as DNA: TGTGCCAGCAGCCGTAGCGGGAGGAGGAATGAGCAGTTCTTC.

The chain employs TRBV28 and TRBJ2-5; tentative D call: TRBD2 (6 bases). Germline V gene sequence: CDR1 MDHEN, CDR2 SYDVKM. This CDR3 has 14 residues. The V end was cut by 8 bases, the J end by 5 bases, with 18 bases between. The CDR3 reads CASQGTLRMETQYF. CDR3 DNA: TGTGCCAGCCAAGGGACTTTGAGGATGGAGACCCAGTACTTC.

In nucleotides, the CDR3 is TGTGCCAGCACTCCGAGGGGGGAGACCCAGTACTTC. As protein: CASTPRGETQYF. The chain joins TRBV2 to TRBJ2-5; D is possibly TRBD1 (6 bases). Germline CDR1 and CDR2: SNHLY and FYNNEI. The CDR3 has 12 residues. The V end was cut by 7 bases, the J end by 5 bases, with 11 bases between.

This sequence joins TRBV4-2 and TRBJ1-2; TRBD1 agrees at 9 bases. The V segment lost 1 base and the J segment 6 bases; nucleotides outside the gene matches: 6. Per the germline V gene, CDR1 is LGHNA and CDR2 is YNFKEQ. The CDR3 is made up of 15 amino acids. CDR3: CASSQGGTGSHGYTF. The CDR3 DNA is TGTGCCAGCAGCCAAGGAGGGACAGGGTCGCATGGCTACACCTTC.

CDR3 nucleotides: TGTGCCAGCAGGGTAGCGGGGGGGCATTCAGATACGCAGTATTTT. Translated, it gives CASRVAGGHSDTQYF. This chain uses TRBV2 with TRBJ2-3; 11 nucleotides align to TRBD2. The germline V gene has CDR1 SNHLY and CDR2 FYNNEI. V lost 6 bases to trimming and J lost 4 bases; unmatched junction nucleotides: 6. The CDR3 contains 15 residues.

J is TRBJ2-1 and V is TRBV7-8; unclear D gene. V lost 3 bases and J lost 7, with 10 bases in between. In germline, CDR1 is SGHVS, CDR2 FQNEAQ. This CDR3 region has 13 residues. This chain's CDR3 is CASSFMFANEQFF. The DNA for the CDR3 is TGTGCCAGCAGCTTCATGTTCGCGAATGAGCAGTTCTTC.